This T cell receptor (beta chain) was profiled in a study of blood T cell repertoires in COVID-19. On the study more broadly: Specimens from acute and convalescent COVID-19 originated in the United States, Italy and Spain. T cells, B-cell-depleted T cells, or PBMCs supplied cDNA or gDNA.

The sample holds a few counts of this clone. CDR3 length equals 14 residues. Trimming stripped 6 bases from V and 0 bases from J, with 11 bases between. CDR1 and CDR2 (germline): MNHEY, SVGEGT. In the authors' workflow: Reference gene primer amplification yielded estimated nucleated cell counts. The assay was immunoSEQ multiplex PCR, and TCRdb's table has in-frame clones only and misses some. The V and J calls and clone size are taken from that table; D and trimming were inferred from the DNA. The profile shows just over 250,000 clones, 80% to 90% of them singletons. The sample taken for sequencing was peripheral blood. V and J are TRBV6-2 or TRBV6-3 and TRBJ1-1; D may be TRBD1 (5 bases). This TCR was recovered from a woman in her forties or fifties with acute or convalescent COVID-19. Here the CDR3 reads CASSPGGLNTEAFF. CDR3 DNA: TGTGCCAGCAGCCCGGGGGGTTTGAACACTGAAGCTTTCTTT.